One sample yielded the 3 T cell receptor beta chains listed below, sequenced in a study of cytomegalovirus exposure and HLA in healthy donors. A multiplex PCR was run with 60 Vbeta primers and 13 Jbeta primers. The assay was immunoSEQ multiplex PCR, and TCRdb's table has in-frame clones only and misses some. The data contain roughly 200,000 clones, 70% to 85% of them singletons. The specimen was PBMCs. The receptors shown here come from a woman aged 60 to 75 in good health and CMV-seropositive.

With respect to this clone: At the DNA level, this CDR3 is encoded by other sequences in the same sample as well. The chain employs TRBV14 and TRBJ2-7; 10 positions agree with TRBD1. The CDR3 is 15 amino acids. Germline loops: CDR1 SGHDN, CDR2 FVKESK. After removal of 3 bases from V and 3 bases from J, the junction contained 5 bases not matched to a gene. The CDR3 DNA reads as TGTGCCAGCAGCCATCCGGGACAGGGGATCTACGAGCAGTACTTC. It encodes CASSHPGQGIYEQYF. The full variable domain, rest sourced from reference TRBV14 and TRBJ2-7, is EAGVTQFPSHSVIEKGQTVTLRCDPISGHDNLYWYRRVMGKEIKFLLHFVKESKQDESGMPNNRFLAERTGGTYSTLKVQPAELEDSGVYFCASSHPGQGIYEQYFGPGTRLTVT.

The chain has TRBV5-1 and TRBJ2-7; 11 bases agree with TRBD1. This CDR3 contains 14 residues. V dropped 3 bases and J dropped 4; count of bases not matched to a gene: 3. Germline CDR1 is SGHRS and CDR2 is YFSETQ. This CDR3 reads CASSWTGGGYEQYF. CDR3 coding DNA: TGCGCCAGCAGCTGGACAGGGGGCGGATACGAGCAGTACTTC.

The chain links TRBV5-4 to TRBJ2-5; D may be TRBD1 (6 bases). This CDR3 has 13 amino acids. Trimming stripped 5 bases from V and 2 bases from J, with 10 bases between. Germline CDR1 SGHNT, CDR2 YYREEE (reference sequence). CDR3 bases: TGTGCCAGCAGGGTGGGGGCTCAAGAGACCCAGTACTTC. Translated, it gives CASRVGAQETQYF.